The T cell receptor beta chain under discussion was sequenced for a study of shared clonotypes between healthy human individuals. The naive CD8 fraction comprised CD45RO-negative cells positively selected for CCR7 and excluded terminally differentiated effector memory CD45RA+ cells. General study findings and limits: Larger estimated richness was generally recorded for naive subsets relative to memory subsets.

To note about this clone: Its antigen is still unknown.

Here immunoSEQ multiplex PCR was the method, and the copy in TCRdb shows in-frame clones only, minus some. The table has about 2.1 million clones, 85% to 95% seen once. Germline V CDR1 and CDR2: MNHNS, SASEGT. The V and J ends lost 5 bases and 5 bases respectively, with 9 bases between them. The CDR3 has 12 residues. Sequencing used naive CD8+ T cells from PBMCs. The TCR sequence derives from a young man in good health. Some clones in this sample may be carry-over from other donors' samples. This chain links TRBV6-1 with TRBJ1-2, with D possibly TRBD1 on 5 matching bases. CDR3 bases: TGTGCCAGCAGTCCAAGGACATATGGCTACACCTTC. The encoded protein is CASSPRTYGYTF.